Presented here are 19 T cell receptor beta chains from one specimen sequenced in a study of T-cell reconstitution after alpha-beta-depleted transplantation in children. TCRbeta library preparation incorporated unique molecular identifiers. TCRdb re-derived calls from the PCR reads in MiXCR, one entry per CDR3 protein. The sample carries more than 150,000 distinct CDR3 sequences, roughly 6.8% recorded once. The sample here was PBMCs from the stem cell graft donor, taken from the stem cell graft. These receptors were taken from a human donor who donated a stem cell graft to a child with Wiskott-Aldrich syndrome.

This clonotype was counted at least ten times. The rearrangement joins TRBV20-1 to TRBJ2-2; D is uncertain. V was pared by 4 bases and J by 2 bases, with 14 bases between. This CDR3 comprises 15 residues. CDR1 and CDR2 (germline): DFQATT, SNEGSKA (reference sequence). The CDR3: CSAISGIPNTGELFF. The CDR3 coding sequence is TGCAGTGCTATCTCTGGGATTCCTAACACCGGGGAGCTGTTTTTT.

This chain uses TRBV2 with TRBJ2-5; D gene unclear. V lost 5 bases and J 1 base, leaving 8 bases between the germline ends. CDR3 size: 13 residues. Germline V CDR1 and CDR2: SNHLY, FYNNEI. The CDR3 nucleotides read TGTGCCAGCAGTACCCGGGTCCAAGAGACCCAGTACTTC. Amino acid sequence: CASSTRVQETQYF.

In this sample, this clonotype turned up many times. The rearrangement uses TRBV24-1 and TRBJ2-5; 7 nucleotides match TRBD2. Per the germline V gene, CDR1 is KGHDR and CDR2 is SFDVKD. The CDR3 extends over 15 amino acids. With 0 bases clipped from V and 4 bases from J, the junction kept 4 bases outside the gene matches. CDR3 coding DNA: TGTGCCACCAGTGATTTGGCGGGAGTACGAGAGACCCAGTACTTC. Translated: CATSDLAGVRETQYF.

This clonotype was seen many times. This chain connects TRBV10-3 to TRBJ2-7; D possibly corresponds to TRBD2 (6 bases). This CDR3 has 15 amino acids. Trimming cost V 3 bases and J 6 bases, with 18 bases left between them. The germline gives CDR1 ENHRY, CDR2 SYGVKD. CDR3: CAISDPGSGLGEQYF. DNA of the CDR3: TGTGCCATCAGTGACCCCGGGAGCGGGCTTGGCGAGCAGTACTTC.

The sample holds many counts of this clonotype. This chain joins TRBV10-3 and TRBJ2-3; D gene ambiguous. This CDR3 region has 15 residues. The ends were cut back, 6 bases at V and 4 bases at J, with 17 bases in the middle. Germline V CDR1 and CDR2: ENHRY, SYGVKD. The CDR3 DNA reads TGTGCCATCAGCCAAAAGCTTAGGGAACCAGATACGCAGTATTTT. The encoded protein is CAISQKLREPDTQYF.

This clonotype was counted ten times or more. J is TRBJ2-5 and V is TRBV24-1, with D perhaps matching TRBD1 (6 bases). This CDR3 comprises 15 residues. Germline CDR1 is KGHDR and CDR2 is SFDVKD. Trimming took off 4 bases at V and 0 bases at J, with 11 bases between the two ends. CDR3 region: CATSDLDSNQETQYF. DNA of the CDR3: TGTGCCACCAGTGACCTGGACAGCAACCAAGAGACCCAGTACTTC.

In its sample, this clonotype was seen many times. This sequence joins TRBV7-9 and TRBJ2-5, with 8 bases that match TRBD2. CDR1 SEHNR and CDR2 FQNEAQ come from the germline V gene (reference sequence). CDR3 length: 14 amino acids. The trim removed 5 bases at V and 2 bases at J, leaving 4 bases unmatched. The DNA of the CDR3 is TGTGCCAGCAGCCTGGGGACTAGGCAAGAGACCCAGTACTTC. This gives the protein CASSLGTRQETQYF.

This clonotype was recorded at least ten times. V and J are TRBV20-1 and TRBJ1-5; no reliable D call. Germline V gene sequence: CDR1 DFQATT, CDR2 SNEGSKA (reference sequence). V gave up 1 base and J gave up 4 bases, with 14 bases separating them. The CDR3 runs to 15 residues. The CDR3 sequence is CSARGQRRENQPQHF. In DNA form, the CDR3 reads TGCAGTGCTAGAGGTCAGCGGCGCGAAAATCAGCCCCAGCATTTT.

The table lists this clonotype with many counts. The genes are TRBV4-1 and TRBJ1-2; no clear D gene. This CDR3 region has 13 residues. V was clipped by 2 bases and J by 0 bases, with 4 bases between them. The germline V gene encodes CDR1 MGHRA and CDR2 YSYEKL. This chain's CDR3 is CASSQTANYGYTF. DNA for the CDR3: TGCGCCAGCAGCCAAACAGCTAACTATGGCTACACCTTC.

This clonotype was observed a few times. This sequence joins TRBV12-3 or TRBV12-4 and TRBJ2-2, with D possibly being TRBD2 (5 bases). V gave up 5 bases and J gave up 4 bases, with 20 bases separating them. This CDR3 is 17 amino acids long. Written as DNA, the CDR3 is TGTGCCAGCAGTCCCCGGACTGGGTCTTGGGGCACCGGGGAGCTGTTTTTT. As protein: CASSPRTGSWGTGELFF.

This clonotype was counted at least ten times. V usage is TRBV7-9 and J usage is TRBJ2-2, with D unresolved. V lost 1 base and J lost 2, with 5 bases in between. This CDR3 is built from 14 residues. CDR1 is SEHNR and CDR2 is FQNEAQ in the germline V gene (reference sequence). As DNA, the CDR3 is TGTGCCAGCAGCTTAGATATCAACACCGGGGAGCTGTTTTTT. It codes for CASSLDINTGELFF. Full variable domain (outside the CDR3, taken from reference TRBV7-9 and TRBJ2-2): DTGVSQNPRHKITKRGQNVTFRCDPISEHNRLYWYRQTLGQGPEFLTYFQNEAQLEKSRLLSDRFSAERPKGSFSTLEIQRTEQGDSAMYLCASSLDINTGELFFGEGSRLTVL.

This clonotype appeared many times. This chain uses TRBV12-3 or TRBV12-4 with TRBJ1-2; D is unresolved. CDR3 size: 12 residues. Trimming shortened V by 3 bases and J by 4 bases, and 6 bases separated the two germline ends. CDR3: CASSFLPYGYTF. CDR3 nucleotides: TGTGCCAGCAGTTTCCTGCCCTATGGCTACACCTTC.

This clonotype was seen repeatedly, ten times or more. The chain uses TRBV29-1 and TRBJ2-1; 10 bases are a match to TRBD2. The CDR3 length is 15 residues. Per the germline V gene, CDR1 is SQVTM and CDR2 is ANQGSEA. After removal of 3 bases from V and 8 bases from J, the junction contained 10 bases not matched to a gene. The CDR3 nucleotides read TGCAGCGTTGAGGATAGCGGGAGGCTCAGGGATGAGCAGTTCTTC. Its translation: CSVEDSGRLRDEQFF.

This clonotype was found a few times. This chain uses TRBV5-1 with TRBJ1-3, with TRBD1 matching 8 bases. V lost 3 bases, J lost 2 bases, and 4 bases stayed unmatched. This CDR3 has 15 residues. CDR1 is SGHRS and CDR2 is YFSETQ in the germline V gene. The CDR3 reads CASSYTTGAGNTIYF. CDR3 nucleotides: TGCGCCAGCAGCTACACGACAGGGGCTGGAAACACCATATATTTT.

Many counts were recorded for this clonotype. One end of the junction fails to match germline, which may point to a read error. This chain uses TRBV12-3 or TRBV12-4 with TRBJ2-1; unclear D gene. CDR3 length equals 12 residues. This chain's CDR3 is CASSLSYNEQFF. Here the CDR3 DNA reads TGTGCCAGCAGTTTATCCTATAATGAGCAGTTCTTC.

This clonotype was seen repeatedly, ten times or more. This chain uses TRBV27 with TRBJ2-1; D might be TRBD1 or TRBD2, each matching 5 bases. CDR3 length: 15 amino acids. Per germline, CDR1 MNHEY and CDR2 SMNVEV (reference sequence). V dropped 3 bases and J dropped 5 bases, with 14 bases sitting between them. The CDR3 DNA sequence: TGTGCCAGCAGTTTTTCGACCCTGGGGGACAATGAGCAGTTCTTC. Amino acid sequence: CASSFSTLGDNEQFF.

In this sample, this clonotype turned up many times. The gene calls are TRBV29-1 and TRBJ1-1; TRBD1 matches at 9 bases. CDR1 is SQVTM, CDR2 ANQGSEA, per germline. The ends lost 1 base at V and 7 bases at J; junction bases unmatched: 4. The CDR3 contains 13 residues. The CDR3 here is CSVEVGDRVEAFF. CDR3 DNA sequence: TGCAGCGTTGAAGTCGGGGACAGGGTTGAAGCTTTCTTT.

This clonotype has ten or more counts. CDR3 bases: TGTGCCAGCAGCTGGACTAGCGGGAGGACTGAGCAGTTCTTC. Translated: CASSWTSGRTEQFF. This chain uses TRBV7-2 with TRBJ2-1; 14 nucleotides line up with TRBD2. The germline V gene encodes CDR1 SGHTA and CDR2 FQGNSA. With V trimmed by 4 bases and J by 9 bases, 2 bases remained unmatched. The CDR3 has 14 residues.

This clonotype has only one observation. The conserved final phenylalanine or tryptophan is absent from the CDR3, which likely points to a read error. The V gene is TRBV11-3, the J gene TRBJ2-5, with D perhaps matching TRBD2 (6 bases). Germline-derived CDR1 and CDR2 are SGHNT and YENEEA. V was clipped by 3 bases and J by 2 bases, with 7 bases between them. The CDR3 loop spans 13 amino acids. This chain's CDR3 is CASSLEGQETQYV. Here the CDR3 DNA reads TGTGCCAGCAGCTTGGAGGGGCAAGAGACCCAGTACGTC.